The entry that follows covers one TCR beta chain sequence. Whole-blood samples were roughly 2.3 ml of peripheral blood from healthy adult volunteers. TCR cDNA received a 3' ligated oligonucleotide that carried a UMI. The CDR3 extends over 16 amino acids. Germline V CDR1 and CDR2: MNHNY, SVGAGI (reference sequence). With V trimmed by 5 bases and J by 5 bases, 11 bases remained unmatched. This sample is drawn from a study of naive and memory T cell subsets. For blood and skin samples, reverse transcription used TCR alpha and beta constant primers. TCRdb used MiXCR to reprocess the 5' RACE reads, holding one entry per CDR3 protein. There are approximately 22,000 distinct CDR3 sequences in the sample; about 4% occur only once, and about 7.8% lies in the top ten.

V and J are TRBV6-6 and TRBJ2-1; 8 bases fit TRBD2. The receptor comes from a male donor in good health. Here the CDR3 DNA reads TGTGCCAGCAGTAACCAGCGGGGGAGGGGTCACAATGAGCAGTTCTTC. It is translated as CASSNQRGRGHNEQFF.